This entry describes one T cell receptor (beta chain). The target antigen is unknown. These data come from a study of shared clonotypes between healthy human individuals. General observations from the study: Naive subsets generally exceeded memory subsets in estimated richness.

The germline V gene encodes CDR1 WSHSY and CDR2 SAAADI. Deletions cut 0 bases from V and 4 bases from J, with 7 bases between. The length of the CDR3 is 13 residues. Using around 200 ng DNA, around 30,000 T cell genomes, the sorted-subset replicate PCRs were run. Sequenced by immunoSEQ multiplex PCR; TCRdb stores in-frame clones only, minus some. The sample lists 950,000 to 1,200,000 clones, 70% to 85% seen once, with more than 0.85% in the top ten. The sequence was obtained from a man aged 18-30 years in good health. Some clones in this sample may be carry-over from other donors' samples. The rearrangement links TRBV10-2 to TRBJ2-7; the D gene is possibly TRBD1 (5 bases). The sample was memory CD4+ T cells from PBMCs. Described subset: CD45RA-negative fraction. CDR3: CASSESGEYEQYF. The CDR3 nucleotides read TGCGCCAGCAGTGAGTCAGGGGAATACGAGCAGTACTTC.